This entry lists 26 T cell receptor beta chains sequenced from one sample in a study of naive and memory T cell subsets. Two oligonucleotides, mixed equimolar, formed the beta constant-region primer covering TRBC1 and TRBC2. One entry per CDR3 protein, called by TCRdb with MiXCR from the UMI-ligation and nested PCR reads. This table has approximately 140,000 distinct CDR3 sequences, over 15% appearing once. Sequenced sample: naive CD4+ T cells from blood. The receptors here all came from a human donor in good health.

This clonotype came up many times. This chain uses TRBV20-1 with TRBJ2-6; D is perhaps TRBD2 (5 bases). Trimming pared 2 bases from V and 4 bases from J, leaving 15 bases between. The CDR3 runs 16 residues. The germline V gene has CDR1 DFQATT and CDR2 SNEGSKA (reference sequence). CDR3: CSARTATGSGANVLTF. The CDR3 DNA reads TGCAGTGCTAGAACGGCGACGGGGTCAGGGGCCAACGTCCTGACTTTC.

This clonotype was observed a few times. The rearrangement links TRBV29-1 to TRBJ1-2, with D maybe TRBD1 (6 bases). The CDR3 loop spans 13 amino acids. The V gene lost 6 bases and the J gene lost 4 bases, with 15 bases spanning the gap. The germline CDR1 and CDR2 sequences are SQVTM and ANQGSEA. The DNA for the CDR3 is TGCAGCGTCAAGGCGGGGGCTACCTATGGCTACACCTTC. It translates to CSVKAGATYGYTF.

The chain joins TRBV7-6 to TRBJ2-3, with TRBD2 matching over 10 bases. This CDR3 has 16 amino acids. Germline-derived CDR1 and CDR2 are SGHVS and FNYEAQ. The V gene end was trimmed by 0 bases and the J gene end by 5 bases; junction bases not matched to a gene: 5. CDR3 sequence (DNA): TGTGCCAGCAGCTTAGCCCCTAGCGGGAGTGGAGATACGCAGTATTTT. Encoded protein: CASSLAPSGSGDTQYF.

This rearrangement joins TRBV12-3 or TRBV12-4 to TRBJ2-2; D is perhaps TRBD2 (6 bases). V lost 6 bases and J 1 base, leaving 15 bases between the germline ends. CDR3 size: 16 residues. Here the CDR3 DNA reads TGTGCCAGCAGCCGAGGGGACGGGGGGAACACCGGGGAGCTGTTTTTT. Protein product: CASSRGDGGNTGELFF.

The chain is built from TRBV6-6 and TRBJ2-7, with 7 bases matching TRBD2. CDR3 length equals 15 residues. Germline V gene lookup returns CDR1 MNHNY and CDR2 SVGAGI (reference sequence). J was trimmed by 3 bases and V by 7 bases; bases with no gene match: 12. The CDR3 reads CASTPGSGAYYEQYF. CDR3 in DNA: TGTGCCAGCACCCCAGGGAGCGGGGCCTACTACGAGCAGTACTTC.

This clonotype was detected many times. V and J are TRBV29-1 and TRBJ2-3, with 9 bases aligning to TRBD2. Germline CDR1 SQVTM, CDR2 ANQGSEA. The V gene end was trimmed by 8 bases and the J gene end by 6 bases; junction bases not matched to a gene: 12. This CDR3 comprises 14 residues. This CDR3 is CSTLRAGGVDTQYF. CDR3 DNA sequence: TGCAGCACCTTGCGGGCGGGAGGGGTGGATACGCAGTATTTT.

This clonotype has only a few counts. The genes are TRBV18 and TRBJ2-2, with 9 bases that match TRBD1. This CDR3 has 15 residues. CDR1 and CDR2 from the germline V gene are KGHSH and LQKENI. V gave up 6 bases and J gave up 4 bases; unmatched junction bases: 6. CDR3 nucleotides: TGTGCCAGCTCGCCGGGACAGGGAAGCACCGGGGAGCTGTTTTTT. Amino acids: CASSPGQGSTGELFF.

This clonotype occurred a few times. The V call is TRBV29-1, the J call TRBJ2-6; D is unresolved. CDR1 and CDR2 from the germline V gene are SQVTM and ANQGSEA. Trimming left V 4 bases short and J 4 bases short, with 14 bases between. The CDR3 spans 15 residues. CDR3 sequence: CSVVGLGFGANVLTF. For the CDR3, the DNA is TGCAGCGTTGTGGGCCTTGGTTTCGGGGCCAACGTCCTGACTTTC.

This clonotype was picked up many times. The V and J genes are TRBV29-1 and TRBJ1-5; tentative D call: TRBD1 (6 bases). CDR1 and CDR2 (germline): SQVTM, ANQGSEA. V gave up 4 bases and J gave up 1 base, with 14 bases separating them. The CDR3 consists of 15 residues. CDR3 loop: CSVVAGVESNQPQHF. The CDR3 DNA follows: TGCAGCGTTGTTGCAGGGGTGGAAAGCAATCAGCCCCAGCATTTT.

This clonotype turned up a few times. The chain joins TRBV7-2 to TRBJ1-1, with D uncertain. The germline CDR1 and CDR2 sequences are SGHTA and FQGNSA. V was cut by 5 bases and J by 3 bases, with 10 bases left in between. CDR3 length: 13 residues. The chain's CDR3 is CASSRFVDTEAFF. The CDR3 nucleotides read TGTGCCAGCAGCCGGTTCGTGGACACTGAAGCTTTCTTT.

This clonotype has a handful of counts. The V call is TRBV7-3, the J call TRBJ2-2; D might be TRBD1 (6 bases). Trimming stripped 5 bases from V and 6 bases from J, with 10 bases between. Germline CDR1 and CDR2: SGHTA and FQGTGA. This CDR3 comprises 13 residues. CDR3 in amino acids: CASSPRTAGELFF. The CDR3 DNA reads as TGTGCCAGCAGCCCCCGGACAGCCGGGGAGCTGTTTTTT. Together with reference TRBV7-3 and TRBJ2-2, the CDR3 gives the full variable domain: GAGVSQTPSNKVTEKGKYVELRCDPISGHTALYWYRQSLGQGPEFLIYFQGTGAADDSGLPNDRFFAVRPEGSVSTLKIQRTERGDSAVYLCASSPRTAGELFFGEGSRLTVL.

This clonotype was observed a handful of times. This chain links TRBV4-1 with TRBJ1-3; D unclear. Trimming took off 1 base at V and 0 bases at J, with 10 bases between the two ends. Per germline, CDR1 MGHRA and CDR2 YSYEKL. This CDR3 is built from 16 residues. The CDR3, as DNA: TGCGCCAGCAGCCAAGCCTACGGCAGCTCTGGAAACACCATATATTTT. It specifies CASSQAYGSSGNTIYF.

This clonotype came up a few times. The chain links TRBV20-1 to TRBJ2-7; D perhaps matches TRBD1 (6 bases). The V gene's germline CDR1 is DFQATT and CDR2 SNEGSKA (reference sequence). CDR3 size: 15 residues. V lost 2 bases and J lost 1, with 15 bases in between. CDR3 nucleotide sequence: TGCAGTGCTAGATCGTGGAGACAGGATTCCTACGAGCAGTACTTC. It is translated as CSARSWRQDSYEQYF.

This clonotype was seen more than once but under ten times. The chain couples TRBV20-1 to TRBJ1-1; D may be TRBD1 (6 bases). The length of the CDR3 is 14 residues. CDR1 is DFQATT and CDR2 is SNEGSKA in the germline V gene (reference sequence). Trimming left V 3 bases short and J 3 bases short, with 14 bases between. CDR3 loop: CSASGGLSYTEAFF. CDR3 bases: TGCAGTGCTAGTGGGGGGCTGAGTTACACTGAAGCTTTCTTT.

J is TRBJ2-2 and V is TRBV15; the D gene is possibly TRBD2 (6 bases). This CDR3 is built from 15 residues. Trimming took 0 bases from V and 3 from J, leaving 8 bases between them. Germline V lookup: CDR1 LNHNV, CDR2 YYDKDF (reference sequence). CDR3 sequence: CATSRDKRDTGELFF. CDR3 bases: TGTGCCACCAGCAGAGATAAGCGGGACACCGGGGAGCTGTTTTTT.

The chain employs TRBV27 and TRBJ2-7, with D hard to call. The CDR3 consists of 16 residues. In germline, CDR1 is MNHEY, CDR2 SMNVEV (reference sequence). The V and J ends lost 2 bases and 1 base respectively, with 15 bases between them. CDR3 sequence (DNA): TGTGCCAGCAGTTTACAACGGGCGGCACCGTCCTACGAGCAGTACTTC. Encoded protein: CASSLQRAAPSYEQYF.

The chain employs TRBV18 and TRBJ2-3; possibly TRBD2 for D (6 bases). The CDR3 has 13 amino acids. With 0 bases removed from V and 9 bases from J, the gap between germline ends came to 10 bases. Germline V lookup: CDR1 KGHSH, CDR2 LQKENI. The CDR3 DNA reads TGTGCCAGCTCACCACCTTCACGGGGGACGCAGTATTTT. It yields the protein CASSPPSRGTQYF. Combining the CDR3 with reference TRBV18 and TRBJ2-3 gives the whole variable domain NAGVMQNPRHLVRRRGQEARLRCSPMKGHSHVYWYRQLPEEGLKFMVYLQKENIIDESGMPKERFSAEFPKEGPSILRIQQVVRGDSAAYFCASSPPSRGTQYFGPGTRLTVL.

The genes are TRBV7-2 and TRBJ2-3, with a weak D call TRBD2 (7 bases). CDR3 length: 15 residues. Per the germline V gene, CDR1 is SGHTA and CDR2 is FQGNSA. The ends were cut back, 5 bases at V and 1 base at J, with 13 bases in the middle. The CDR3 sequence is CASSRGGGGTDTQYF. The CDR3 DNA is TGTGCCAGCAGCCGAGGGGGAGGGGGCACAGATACGCAGTATTTT.

The chain carries TRBV29-1 and TRBJ2-2, with 7 bases matching TRBD2. The CDR3 sequence is 15 residues long. Germline V lookup: CDR1 SQVTM, CDR2 ANQGSEA. J was trimmed by 7 bases and V by 7 bases; bases with no gene match: 15. The CDR3 sequence is CSARRPAGRDGELFF. CDR3 sequence (DNA): TGCAGCGCCAGAAGGCCAGCGGGAAGGGACGGGGAGCTGTTTTTT.

This clonotype was picked up a small number of times. The chain has TRBV28 and TRBJ1-1; no firm D call. Germline V gives CDR1 MDHEN, CDR2 SYDVKM. The CDR3 contains 12 residues. V was pared by 1 base and J by 7 bases, with 7 bases between. CDR3 sequence reads: CASSLLSGEAFF. The CDR3, as DNA: TGTGCCAGCAGTTTATTGTCGGGTGAAGCTTTCTTT. Drawing the rest from reference TRBV28 and TRBJ1-1, the complete variable domain is DVKVTQSSRYLVKRTGEKVFLECVQDMDHENMFWYRQDPGLGLRLIYFSYDVKMKEKGDIPEGYSVSREKKERFSLILESASTNQTSMYLCASSLLSGEAFFGQGTRLTVV.

This CDR3 is CASSGRGAYEQYF. Written as DNA, the CDR3 is TGTGCCAGCAGTGGGCGCGGGGCCTACGAGCAGTACTTC. The V call is TRBV7-9, the J call TRBJ2-7; TRBD2 is a possible D gene (6 bases). Germline lookup yields CDR1 SEHNR and CDR2 FQNEAQ (reference sequence). Deletions cut 6 bases from V and 2 bases from J, with 11 bases between. This CDR3 is built from 13 residues. Full variable domain (missing parts from reference TRBV7-9 and TRBJ2-7): DTGVSQNPRHKITKRGQNVTFRCDPISEHNRLYWYRQTLGQGPEFLTYFQNEAQLEKSRLLSDRFSAERPKGSFSTLEIQRTEQGDSAMYLCASSGRGAYEQYFGPGTRLTVT.

The chain carries TRBV3-1 and TRBJ2-2; D not certain. With 2 bases removed from V and 5 bases from J, the gap between germline ends came to 12 bases. Germline V gene data show CDR1 as LGHDT and CDR2 as YNNKEL (reference sequence). The CDR3 is made up of 15 amino acids. CDR3: CASSQRKSGTGELFF. Written as DNA, the CDR3 is TGTGCCAGCAGCCAACGGAAGTCCGGGACCGGGGAGCTGTTTTTT. Drawing the rest from reference TRBV3-1 and TRBJ2-2, the complete variable domain is DTAVSQTPKYLVTQMGNDKSIKCEQNLGHDTMYWYKQDSKKFLKIMFSYNNKELIINETVPNRFSPKSPDKAHLNLHINSLELGDSAVYFCASSQRKSGTGELFFGEGSRLTVL.

The J gene is TRBJ2-7, the V gene TRBV3-1, with 8 nucleotides matching TRBD2. Trimming at V came to 1 base and at J to 6 bases, leaving 14 bases not matched to a gene. Germline CDR1 and CDR2: LGHDT and YNNKEL (reference sequence). This CDR3 is built from 17 residues. The CDR3 spells CASSQVLPSSGRGEQYF. DNA for the CDR3: TGTGCCAGCAGCCAAGTCCTCCCCTCCAGCGGGAGAGGCGAGCAGTACTTC.

This clonotype was seen more than once but under ten times. V gene TRBV21-1 combines with J gene TRBJ2-2; TRBD1, as called in the table, went unchecked against the DNA. TRBV21-1 is a listed pseudogene. The CDR3 is 15 residues long. The CDR3 DNA sequence: TGTGCCAGCAGCCGACGACAGGGATTGTCCGGGGAGCTGTTTTTT. Its translation: CASSRRQGLSGELFF.

The chain has TRBV20-1 and TRBJ1-6; a possible D gene is TRBD1 (6 bases). CDR1 and CDR2 from the germline V gene are DFQATT and SNEGSKA (reference sequence). Trimming took 1 base from V and 7 from J, leaving 14 bases between them. The CDR3 covers 15 residues. The CDR3 region is CSARGSGAGNSPLHF. The CDR3 region has the DNA TGCAGTGCTAGAGGCTCGGGGGCAGGGAATTCACCCCTCCACTTT.

This clonotype occurred a few times. The V and J genes are TRBV6-2 or TRBV6-3 and TRBJ2-5, with D perhaps matching TRBD1 or TRBD2 (5 bases each). This CDR3 is 15 amino acids long. The ends were cut back, 6 bases at V and 2 bases at J, with 16 bases in the middle. Per germline, CDR1 MNHEY and CDR2 SVGEGT. The CDR3 spells CASSTGRTYQETQYF. For the CDR3, the DNA is TGTGCCAGCAGCACGGGACGCACCTATCAAGAGACCCAGTACTTC.